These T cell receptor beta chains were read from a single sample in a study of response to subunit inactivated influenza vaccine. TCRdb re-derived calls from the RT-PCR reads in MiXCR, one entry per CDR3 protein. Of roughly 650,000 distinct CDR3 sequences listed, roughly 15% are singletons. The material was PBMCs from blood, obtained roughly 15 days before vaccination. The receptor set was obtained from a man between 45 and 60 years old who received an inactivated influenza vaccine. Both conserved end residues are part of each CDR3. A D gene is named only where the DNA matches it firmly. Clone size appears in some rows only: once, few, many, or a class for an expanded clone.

TGTGCCAGCAGCCAAGCGGTTGGAGATACGCAGTATTTT | CASSQAVGDTQYF | TRBV3-1 | few | - | TRBJ2-3
TGTGCCAGCTCACGACTCAGGGTGGATGAGCAGTTCTTC | CASSRLRVDEQFF | TRBV18 | once | - | TRBJ2-1
TGTGCCAGCAGCTCAGGCGTAGGGACAGGGGGAGGAGAGACCCAGTACTTC | CASSSGVGTGGGETQYF | TRBV11-2 | - | TRBD1 | TRBJ2-5
TGTGCCAGCAGCCCCGGGACAATGAACACCGGGGAGCTGTTTTTT | CASSPGTMNTGELFF | TRBV7-9 | - | - | TRBJ2-2
TGTGCCACCAGTCCCAACGCGGGACACACAGATACGCAGTATTTT | CATSPNAGHTDTQYF | TRBV11-2 | few | - | TRBJ2-3
TGTGCCAGTAGTATAAAGGCTAGCGGGTTCCACGAGCAGTACTTC | CASSIKASGFHEQYF | TRBV19 | few | TRBD2 | TRBJ2-7
TGTGCCAGCAGTTTGCGGACGGCCCGAGGACAGTTCTTC | CASSLRTARGQFF | TRBV28 | many | - | TRBJ2-1
TGTGCCAGCAGCCAGGTCGTTGACCGCGGCTACACCTTC | CASSQVVDRGYTF | TRBV12-3/TRBV12-4 | few | - | TRBJ1-2
TGCAGTGCTAGTTTAGATGGAAACACCGGGGAGCTGTTTTTT | CSASLDGNTGELFF | TRBV20-1 | few | - | TRBJ2-2
TGTGCCAGCAGTTTCGGGGGCCGGTCCTACGAGCAGTACTTC | CASSFGGRSYEQYF | TRBV27 | many | - | TRBJ2-7
TGTGCCATCAGTGAGTCCCAGAACTCTGGAAACACCATATATTTT | CAISESQNSGNTIYF | TRBV10-3 | few | - | TRBJ1-3
TGCGCCAGCAGCTTGCAGGAGGGTTCCTACGAGCAGTACTTC | CASSLQEGSYEQYF | TRBV5-1 | - | - | TRBJ2-7
TGTGCCAGCAGCTTCGGCGGACCTAATGAAAAACTGTTTTTT | CASSFGGPNEKLFF | TRBV11-2 | - | - | TRBJ1-4
TGTGCCAGCAGCCCGGCTAGCCTTAGGGCAGAGACCCAGTACTTC | CASSPASLRAETQYF | TRBV7-9 | - | - | TRBJ2-5
TGTGCCAGCAATCGGGACAGGGGAGGCGGCTACACCTTC | CASNRDRGGGYTF | TRBV6-6 | many | TRBD1 | TRBJ1-2
TGTGCCAGCAGCCAAAGCCGGGACTTTTCCTACAATGAGCAGTTCTTC | CASSQSRDFSYNEQFF | TRBV14 | - | - | TRBJ2-1
TGTGCCAGCAGTGAAGCGACGGGACTAGCGTATAACTCATTTCGAGAGAACACCGGGGAGCTGTTTTTT | CASSEATGLAYNSFRENTGELFF | TRBV25-1 | - | TRBD2 | TRBJ2-2
TGCGCCAGCAGCTTGACGAGGACAGGGGGGAGCCAAGAGACCCAGTACTTC | CASSLTRTGGSQETQYF | TRBV5-1 | few | TRBD1 | TRBJ2-5
TGTGCCAGCGGCACTCGGCCCTGGCCGGCCAAAAACATTCAGTACTTC | CASGTRPWPAKNIQYF | TRBV28 | few | - | TRBJ2-4
TGTGCCAGCAGCTTACCTATGAGACCTAAAGGAGATACGCAGTATTTT | CASSLPMRPKGDTQYF | TRBV21-1 | - | - | TRBJ2-3
TGCAGTGTGAGGGGGCCCAATGAAAAACTGTTTTTT | CSVRGPNEKLFF | TRBV20-1 | many | TRBD1 | TRBJ1-4
TGTGCCAGCAGCATCATGGTCACTACACGCACAGATACGCAGTATTTT | CASSIMVTTRTDTQYF | TRBV5-6 | - | - | TRBJ2-3
TGCGCCAGCAGCCTCCTGACAGGGAACTCCTACGAGCAGTACTTC | CASSLLTGNSYEQYF | TRBV4-3 | few | TRBD1 | TRBJ2-7
TGTGCCACCAGCAGAGCCCCCTACAATGAGCAGTTCTTC | CATSRAPYNEQFF | TRBV15 | few | - | TRBJ2-1
TGTGCCAGCAGTTACTCGACTTCGGACGCACCCTTCTTC | CASSYSTSDAPFF | TRBV6-2/TRBV6-3 | - | - | TRBJ2-1
TGTGCTAGTGGTTTGGGCAGGCACAATGAGCAGTTCTTC | CASGLGRHNEQFF | TRBV12-5 | few | - | TRBJ2-1
TGTGCCAGCAGCTTGTATGCGGGGTATGGAAACACCATATATTTT | CASSLYAGYGNTIYF | TRBV7-2 | many | - | TRBJ1-3
TGTGCCAGCAGCCAAGGCACCGGGACTAGCGGGGCCACCTACGAGCAGTACTTC | CASSQGTGTSGATYEQYF | TRBV4-2 | - | TRBD2 | TRBJ2-7
TGTGCCAGCAGCTTCACTAGCGGCTACTACAATGAGCAGTTCTTC | CASSFTSGYYNEQFF | TRBV11-2 | - | TRBD2 | TRBJ2-1
TGTGCCAGCAGCCCCTATACTCACAAAGATGGTACGCAGTATTTT | CASSPYTHKDGTQYF | TRBV7-9 | few | - | TRBJ2-3
TGTGCCTGGAGCGGGAGGGCCCCCGGGGAGCTGTTTTTT | CAWSGRAPGELFF | TRBV30 | - | TRBD2 | TRBJ2-2
TGTGCCAGCAGTTTAGTGCAGAGGAACACTGAAGCTTTCTTT | CASSLVQRNTEAFF | TRBV28 | once | - | TRBJ1-1
TGCAGTGCTAGAGTGCCGGACGTCTACTATAATTCACCCCTCCACTTT | CSARVPDVYYNSPLHF | TRBV20-1 | few | - | TRBJ1-6
TGTGCCAGCAGCTTTCGGACAGGGGCGCAAGAGACCCAGTACTTC | CASSFRTGAQETQYF | TRBV7-8 | - | TRBD1 | TRBJ2-5
TGCAGTGCTAGATCGGAGGGCAGCACAGATACGCAGTATTTT | CSARSEGSTDTQYF | TRBV20-1 | few | - | TRBJ2-3
TGTGCCAGCAGCTGGGAACCTCTAGCGGGGGGGCCGGAGACCCAGTACTTC | CASSWEPLAGGPETQYF | TRBV12-3/TRBV12-4 | few | TRBD2 | TRBJ2-5
TGCAGTGCTAAATCGATTCTTCCTGAAGCTTTCTTT | CSAKSILPEAFF | TRBV20-1 | few | - | TRBJ1-1
TGTGCCAGCAGTTTGGCTAGCGGATCCTTTGGGGAGCAGTACTTC | CASSLASGSFGEQYF | TRBV12-3/TRBV12-4 | - | TRBD2 | TRBJ2-7
TGTGCCAGTAGTGCGGGACATGGGGGGCGTGGGGCCAACGTCCTGACTTTC | CASSAGHGGRGANVLTF | TRBV19 | - | - | TRBJ2-6
TGCAGCGTTGGGGGAATAACTAATGAAAAACTGTTTTTT | CSVGGITNEKLFF | TRBV29-1 | - | - | TRBJ1-4
TGTGCCACCAGTGAAACTACAGGGAGGGAGACTGAAGCTTTCTTT | CATSETTGRETEAFF | TRBV24-1 | few | - | TRBJ1-1
TGTGCCAGCTCACCCGAGCGGGGGCCGGAGACCCAGTACTTC | CASSPERGPETQYF | TRBV18 | few | TRBD2 | TRBJ2-5
TGCAGTGCTACCCAGGGGGGAGGTCGGGAGACCCAGTACTTC | CSATQGGGRETQYF | TRBV20-1 | - | - | TRBJ2-5
TGTGCCAGCAGTCAGGGGGCAAGAGATACGCAGTATTTT | CASSQGARDTQYF | TRBV12-3/TRBV12-4 | - | TRBD1 | TRBJ2-3
TGTGCCAGCAGTGCCCAGGGAGGGCAGTATTTT | CASSAQGGQYF | TRBV2 | - | - | TRBJ2-3
TGTGCCACCAGTGATCCGGACAGGAGCACAGATACGCAGTATTTT | CATSDPDRSTDTQYF | TRBV24-1 | few | TRBD1 | TRBJ2-3
TGCAGCGTTGCAAGCGGGGCGTTCCAAGAGACCCAGTACTTC | CSVASGAFQETQYF | TRBV29-1 | many | TRBD2 | TRBJ2-5
TGTGCCATCAGTGGAAGCGGGAGCTCCTACAATGAGCAGTTCTTC | CAISGSGSSYNEQFF | TRBV10-3 | many | TRBD2 | TRBJ2-1
TGTGCCAGCAGCTTGGAGGTGGACACCGGGGAGCTGTTTTTT | CASSLEVDTGELFF | TRBV5-6 | few | - | TRBJ2-2
TGTGCCAGCGATGGGCGGGCACTAGGAGGCTACACCTTC | CASDGRALGGYTF | TRBV12-3/TRBV12-4 | - | - | TRBJ1-2
TGTGCCAGCAGTGAAGCTTTGGGGTATTATACAGATACGCAGTATTTT | CASSEALGYYTDTQYF | TRBV2 | - | - | TRBJ2-3
TGTGCCAGCAGCGGTGGGGGGGCCCAACACGAGCAGTACTTC | CASSGGGAQHEQYF | TRBV7-2 | few | - | TRBJ2-7
TGTGCCAGCTCACCAAACCGGGGGGACGCGGAGACCCAGTACTTC | CASSPNRGDAETQYF | TRBV18 | - | TRBD2 | TRBJ2-5
TGCGCCAGCAGCCCCCGGTTCGGTGCTTACGAGCAGTACTTC | CASSPRFGAYEQYF | TRBV5-1 | few | - | TRBJ2-7